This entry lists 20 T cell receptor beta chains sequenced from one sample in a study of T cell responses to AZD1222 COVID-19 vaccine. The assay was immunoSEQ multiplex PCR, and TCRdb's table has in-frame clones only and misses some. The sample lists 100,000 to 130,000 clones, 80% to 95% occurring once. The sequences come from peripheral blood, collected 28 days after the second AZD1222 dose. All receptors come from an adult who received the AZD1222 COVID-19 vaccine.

The CDR3 DNA sequence: TGTGCCAGCAGTTTAGGGTCGTACAATCAGCCCCAGCATTTT. Protein sequence: CASSLGSYNQPQHF. The rearrangement links TRBV28 to TRBJ1-5; D remains unclear. Trimming took 2 bases from V and 3 from J, leaving 8 bases between them. The CDR3 totals 14 residues. From germline, CDR1 is MDHEN and CDR2 SYDVKM. Combining the CDR3 with reference TRBV28 and TRBJ1-5 gives the whole variable domain DVKVTQSSRYLVKRTGEKVFLECVQDMDHENMFWYRQDPGLGLRLIYFSYDVKMKEKGDIPEGYSVSREKKERFSLILESASTNQTSMYLCASSLGSYNQPQHFGDGTRLSIL.

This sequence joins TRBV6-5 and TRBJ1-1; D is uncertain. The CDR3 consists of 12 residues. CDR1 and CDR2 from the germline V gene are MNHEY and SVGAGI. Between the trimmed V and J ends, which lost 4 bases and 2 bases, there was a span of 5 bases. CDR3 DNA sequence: TGTGCCAGCAGTTTGCTAAACACTGAAGCTTTCTTT. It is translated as CASSLLNTEAFF.

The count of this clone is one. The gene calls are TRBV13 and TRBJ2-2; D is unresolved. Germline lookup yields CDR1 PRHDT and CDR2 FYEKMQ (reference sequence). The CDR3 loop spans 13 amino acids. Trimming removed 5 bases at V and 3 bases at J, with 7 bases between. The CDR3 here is CASSPRDTGELFF. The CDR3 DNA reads TGTGCCAGCAGCCCACGGGACACCGGGGAGCTGTTTTTT.

The CDR3 here is CASSYGGGSYGYTF. CDR3 bases: TGTGCCAGCAGTTATGGTGGAGGCAGCTATGGCTACACCTTC. This chain uses TRBV6-5 with TRBJ1-2; the D is unclear. The germline CDR1 and CDR2 sequences are MNHEY and SVGAGI. The CDR3 length is 14 residues. V lost 3 bases, J lost 4 bases, and 12 bases lay in between.

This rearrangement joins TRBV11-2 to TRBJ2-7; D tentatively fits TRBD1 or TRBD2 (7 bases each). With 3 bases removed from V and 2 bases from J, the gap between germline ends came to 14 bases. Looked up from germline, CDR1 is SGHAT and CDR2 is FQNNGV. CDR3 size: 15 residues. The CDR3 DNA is TGTGCCAGCAGCTTTTGGCAGGGGGGGACCTACGAGCAGTACTTC. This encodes CASSFWQGGTYEQYF.

The CDR3 spells CASSLGHLNTEAFF. CDR3 nucleotide sequence: TGTGCCAGCAGTTTGGGACACCTGAACACTGAAGCTTTCTTT. The chain employs TRBV27 and TRBJ1-1, with D maybe TRBD1 (6 bases). V was cut by 3 bases and J by 0 bases, with 8 bases left in between. The CDR3 runs to 14 residues. Germline CDR1 is MNHEY and CDR2 is SMNVEV (reference sequence).

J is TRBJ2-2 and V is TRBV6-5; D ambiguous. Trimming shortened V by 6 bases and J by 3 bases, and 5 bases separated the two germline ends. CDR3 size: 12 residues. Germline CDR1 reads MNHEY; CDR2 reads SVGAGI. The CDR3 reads CASRTHTGELFF. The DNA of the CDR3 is TGTGCCAGCAGGACCCACACCGGGGAGCTGTTTTTT.

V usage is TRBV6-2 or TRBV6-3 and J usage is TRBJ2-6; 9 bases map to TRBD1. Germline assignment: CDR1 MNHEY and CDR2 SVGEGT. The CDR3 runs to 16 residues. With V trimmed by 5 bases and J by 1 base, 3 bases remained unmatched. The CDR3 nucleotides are TGTGCCAGCAGTAACGACAGGGGGTCTGGGGCCAACGTCCTGACTTTC. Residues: CASSNDRGSGANVLTF.

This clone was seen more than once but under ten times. CDR3 amino acids: CASSLGGDNNQPQHF. The CDR3 DNA sequence: TGTGCCAGCAGCTTAGGCGGGGACAACAATCAGCCCCAGCATTTT. The chain couples TRBV11-2 to TRBJ1-5, with D possibly TRBD1 on 6 matching bases. CDR3 length: 15 amino acids. CDR1 and CDR2 from the germline V gene are SGHAT and FQNNGV. The V end lost 1 base, the J end lost 3 bases, and 10 bases lay between the germline ends.

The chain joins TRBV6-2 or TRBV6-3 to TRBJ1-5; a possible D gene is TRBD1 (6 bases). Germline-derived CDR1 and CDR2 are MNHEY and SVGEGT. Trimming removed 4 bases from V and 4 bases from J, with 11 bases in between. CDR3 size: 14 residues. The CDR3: CASSFRGRNQPQHF. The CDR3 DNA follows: TGTGCCAGCAGTTTCCGGGGGCGGAATCAGCCCCAGCATTTT.

Here the CDR3 DNA reads TGTGCCAGTAGGAAGAGGACAGGGGCCCCTTCTACCTCTTACAATGAGCAGTTCTTC. Protein sequence: CASRKRTGAPSTSYNEQFF. The chain uses TRBV19 and TRBJ2-1; 9 bases agree with TRBD1. CDR1 is LNHDA and CDR2 is SQIVND in the germline V gene (reference sequence). Unmatched junction bases numbered 19, after V lost 6 bases and J lost 4 bases. This CDR3 has 19 amino acids.

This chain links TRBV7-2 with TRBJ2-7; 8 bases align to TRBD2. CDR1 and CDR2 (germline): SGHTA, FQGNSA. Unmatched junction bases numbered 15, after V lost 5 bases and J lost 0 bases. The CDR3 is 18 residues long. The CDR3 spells CASSKRGTSGGLSYEQYF. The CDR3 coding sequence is TGTGCCAGCAGCAAAAGGGGGACTAGTGGAGGCCTCTCCTACGAGCAGTACTTC.

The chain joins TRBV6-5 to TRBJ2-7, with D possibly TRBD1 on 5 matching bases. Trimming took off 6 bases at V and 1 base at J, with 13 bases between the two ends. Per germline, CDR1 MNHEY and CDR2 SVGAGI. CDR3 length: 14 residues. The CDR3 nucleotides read TGTGCCAGCAGCCCCGGCGCAGGGTCCTACGAGCAGTACTTC. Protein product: CASSPGAGSYEQYF.

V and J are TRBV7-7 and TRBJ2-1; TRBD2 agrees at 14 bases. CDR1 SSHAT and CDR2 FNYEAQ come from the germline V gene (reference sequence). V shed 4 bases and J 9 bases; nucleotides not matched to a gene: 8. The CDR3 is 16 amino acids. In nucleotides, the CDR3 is TGTGCCAGCAGCTCGGGACTAGCGGGGGCCGCCGGTGAGCAGTTCTTC. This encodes CASSSGLAGAAGEQFF. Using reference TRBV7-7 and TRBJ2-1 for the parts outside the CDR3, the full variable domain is GAGVSQSPRYKVTKRGQDVTLRCDPISSHATLYWYQQALGQGPEFLTYFNYEAQPDKSGLPSDRFSAERPEGSISTLTIQRTEQRDSAMYRCASSSGLAGAAGEQFFGPGTRLTVL.

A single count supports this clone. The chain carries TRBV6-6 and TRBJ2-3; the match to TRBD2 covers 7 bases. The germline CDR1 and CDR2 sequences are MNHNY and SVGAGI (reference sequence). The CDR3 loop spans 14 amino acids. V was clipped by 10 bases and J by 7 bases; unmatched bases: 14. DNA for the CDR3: TGTGCCACCGCCCGGGACTACGTTACGCATACGCAGTATTTT. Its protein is CATARDYVTHTQYF.

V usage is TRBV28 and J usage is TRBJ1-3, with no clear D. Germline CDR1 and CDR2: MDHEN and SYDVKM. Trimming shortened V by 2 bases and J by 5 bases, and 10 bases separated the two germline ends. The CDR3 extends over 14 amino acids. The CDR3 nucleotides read TGTGCCAGCAGTTTACCCCCGGGGAGAAACACCATATATTTT. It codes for CASSLPPGRNTIYF.

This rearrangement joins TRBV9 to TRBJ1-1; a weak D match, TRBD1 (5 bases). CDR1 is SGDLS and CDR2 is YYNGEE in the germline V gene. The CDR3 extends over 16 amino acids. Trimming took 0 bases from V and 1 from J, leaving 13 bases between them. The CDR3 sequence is CASSVGDVRSNTEAFF. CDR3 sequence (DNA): TGTGCCAGCAGCGTAGGGGACGTCCGATCGAACACTGAAGCTTTCTTT.

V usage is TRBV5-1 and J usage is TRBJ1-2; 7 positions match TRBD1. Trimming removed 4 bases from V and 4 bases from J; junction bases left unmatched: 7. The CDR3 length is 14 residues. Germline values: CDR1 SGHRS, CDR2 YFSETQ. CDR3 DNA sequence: TGCGCCAGCAGCCCCAGACAGGGAGGCTATGGCTACACCTTC. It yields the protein CASSPRQGGYGYTF.

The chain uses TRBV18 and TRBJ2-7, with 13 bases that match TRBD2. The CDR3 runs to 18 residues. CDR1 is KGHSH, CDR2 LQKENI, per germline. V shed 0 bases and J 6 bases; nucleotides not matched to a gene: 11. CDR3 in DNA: TGTGCCAGCTCACCACCCGGACTAGCGGGAGCTCCGGGGGGCGAGCAGTACTTC. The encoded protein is CASSPPGLAGAPGGEQYF.

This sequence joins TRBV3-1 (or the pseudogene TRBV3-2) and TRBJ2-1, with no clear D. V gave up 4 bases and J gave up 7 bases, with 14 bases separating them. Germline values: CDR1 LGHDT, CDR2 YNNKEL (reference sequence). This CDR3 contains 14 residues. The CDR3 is CASSPFGLKNEQFF. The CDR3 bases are TGTGCCAGCAGCCCCTTCGGTCTTAAAAATGAGCAGTTCTTC.